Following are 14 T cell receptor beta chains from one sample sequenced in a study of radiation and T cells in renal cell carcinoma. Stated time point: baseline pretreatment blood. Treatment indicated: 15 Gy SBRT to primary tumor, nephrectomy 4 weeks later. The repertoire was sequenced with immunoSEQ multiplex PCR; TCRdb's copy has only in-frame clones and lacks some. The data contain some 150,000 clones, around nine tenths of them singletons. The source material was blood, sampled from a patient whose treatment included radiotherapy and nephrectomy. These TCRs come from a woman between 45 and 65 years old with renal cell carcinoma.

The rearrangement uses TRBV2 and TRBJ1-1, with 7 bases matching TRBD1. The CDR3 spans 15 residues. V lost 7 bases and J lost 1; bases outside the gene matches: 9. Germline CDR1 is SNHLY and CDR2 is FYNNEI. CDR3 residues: CASNRDSTQNTEAFF. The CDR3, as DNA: TGTGCCAGCAACCGGGACAGTACCCAGAACACTGAAGCTTTCTTT.

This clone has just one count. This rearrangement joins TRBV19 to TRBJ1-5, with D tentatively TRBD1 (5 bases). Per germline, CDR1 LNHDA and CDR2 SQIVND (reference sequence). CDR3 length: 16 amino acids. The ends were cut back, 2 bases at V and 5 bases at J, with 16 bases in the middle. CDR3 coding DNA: TGTGCCAGTAGTATAAACACAGGCTCTCTTTATCAGCCCCAGCATTTT. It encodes CASSINTGSLYQPQHF.

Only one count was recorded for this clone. CDR3 sequence: CASTSKRGSYEQYF. In nucleotides, the CDR3 is TGTGCCAGCACCTCCAAGCGGGGCTCCTACGAGCAGTACTTC. The rearrangement links TRBV2 to TRBJ2-7; 7 bases are shared with TRBD2. CDR3 length: 14 residues. J gave up 0 bases and V 7 bases, and 6 bases lay outside the gene matches. CDR1 SNHLY and CDR2 FYNNEI come from the germline V gene.

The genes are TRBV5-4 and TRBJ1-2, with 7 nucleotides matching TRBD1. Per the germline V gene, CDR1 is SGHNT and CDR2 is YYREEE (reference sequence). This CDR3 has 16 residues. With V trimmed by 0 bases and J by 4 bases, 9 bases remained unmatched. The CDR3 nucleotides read TGTGCCAGCAGCTTGGGTGGCAGGGGGTCCCCCTATGGCTACACCTTC. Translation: CASSLGGRGSPYGYTF.

The CDR3 DNA follows: TGTGCCAGCAGCTTAGCGGGGACTAATGAAAAACTGTTTTTT. Encoded protein: CASSLAGTNEKLFF. The chain couples TRBV7-2 to TRBJ1-4; D is ambiguous. This CDR3 spans 14 amino acids. CDR1 and CDR2 from the germline V gene are SGHTA and FQGNSA. The ends were cut back, 0 bases at V and 2 bases at J, with 4 bases in the middle. The full variable domain, rest sourced from reference TRBV7-2 and TRBJ1-4, is GAGVSQSPSNKVTEKGKDVELRCDPISGHTALYWYRQSLGQGLEFLIYFQGNSAPDKSGLPSDRFSAERTGGSVSTLTIQRTQQEDSAVYLCASSLAGTNEKLFFGSGTQLSVL.

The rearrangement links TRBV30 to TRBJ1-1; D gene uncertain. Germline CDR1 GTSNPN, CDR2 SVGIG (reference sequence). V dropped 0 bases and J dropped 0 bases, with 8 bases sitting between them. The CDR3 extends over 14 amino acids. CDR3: CAWSVPRVNTEAFF. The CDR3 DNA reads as TGTGCCTGGAGTGTACCACGGGTGAACACTGAAGCTTTCTTT.

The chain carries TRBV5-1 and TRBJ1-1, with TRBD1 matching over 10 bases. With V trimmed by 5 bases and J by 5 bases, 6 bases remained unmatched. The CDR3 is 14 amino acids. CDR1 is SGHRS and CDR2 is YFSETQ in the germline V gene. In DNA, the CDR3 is TGCGCCAGCAGGACAGGGGGCGCGGGAACTGAAGCTTTCTTT. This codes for CASRTGGAGTEAFF.

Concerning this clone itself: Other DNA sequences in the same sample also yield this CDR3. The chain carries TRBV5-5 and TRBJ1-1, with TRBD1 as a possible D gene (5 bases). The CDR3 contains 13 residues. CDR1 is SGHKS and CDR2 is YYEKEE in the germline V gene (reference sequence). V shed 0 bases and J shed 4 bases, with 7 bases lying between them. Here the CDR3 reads CASSLGGSTEAFF. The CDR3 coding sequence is TGTGCCAGCAGCTTGGGGGGGTCCACTGAAGCTTTCTTT. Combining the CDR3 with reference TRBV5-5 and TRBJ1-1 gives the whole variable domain DAGVTQSPTHLIKTRGQQVTLRCSPISGHKSVSWYQQVLGQGPQFIFQYYEKEERGRGNFPDRFSARQFPNYSSELNVNALLLGDSALYLCASSLGGSTEAFFGQGTRLTVV.

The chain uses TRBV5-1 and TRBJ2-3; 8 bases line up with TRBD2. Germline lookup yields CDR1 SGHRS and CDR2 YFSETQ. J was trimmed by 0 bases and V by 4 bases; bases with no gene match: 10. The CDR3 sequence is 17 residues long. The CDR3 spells CASSVLGGATSTDTQYF. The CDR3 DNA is TGCGCCAGCAGCGTCCTCGGGGGGGCCACTAGCACAGATACGCAGTATTTT.

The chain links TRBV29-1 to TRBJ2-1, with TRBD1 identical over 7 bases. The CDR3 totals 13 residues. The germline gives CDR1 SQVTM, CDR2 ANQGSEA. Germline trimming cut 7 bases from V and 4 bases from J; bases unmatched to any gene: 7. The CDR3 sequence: CSGNPGQYNEQFF. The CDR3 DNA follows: TGCAGCGGGAATCCGGGACAGTACAATGAGCAGTTCTTC.

CDR3 nucleotides: TGTGCCAGCACACCGGGCAGGATTCTCTATGGCTACACCTTC. It is translated as CASTPGRILYGYTF. The rearrangement joins TRBV6-6 to TRBJ1-2, with D unclear. Germline loops: CDR1 MNHNY, CDR2 SVGAGI (reference sequence). The V and J ends lost 7 bases and 4 bases respectively, with 16 bases between them. This CDR3 region has 14 residues.

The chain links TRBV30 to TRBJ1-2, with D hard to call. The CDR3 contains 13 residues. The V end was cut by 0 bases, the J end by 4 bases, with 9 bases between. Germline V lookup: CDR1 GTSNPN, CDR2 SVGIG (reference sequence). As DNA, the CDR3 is TGTGCCTGGAGTGTGCGACTTATCTATGGCTACACCTTC. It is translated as CAWSVRLIYGYTF.

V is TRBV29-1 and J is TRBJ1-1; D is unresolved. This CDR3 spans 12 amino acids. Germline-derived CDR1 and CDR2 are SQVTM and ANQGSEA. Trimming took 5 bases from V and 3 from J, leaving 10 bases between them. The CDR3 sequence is CSVPGSDTEAFF. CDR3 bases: TGCAGCGTTCCGGGCTCGGACACTGAAGCTTTCTTT.

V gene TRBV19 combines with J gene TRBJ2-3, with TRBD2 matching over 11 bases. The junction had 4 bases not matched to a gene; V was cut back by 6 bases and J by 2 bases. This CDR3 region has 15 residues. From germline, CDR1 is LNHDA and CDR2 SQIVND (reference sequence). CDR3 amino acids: CASSPSGGNTDTQYF. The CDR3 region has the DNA TGTGCCAGTAGCCCTAGCGGGGGGAACACAGATACGCAGTATTTT.